This T cell receptor beta chain was sequenced for a study of blood T cell repertoires in COVID-19. Turning to the study itself: Samples taken during acute and convalescent COVID-19 were collected in the United States, Italy and Spain.

Profiling relied on immunoSEQ multiplex PCR, and the TCRdb table lists in-frame clones only, not all of them. The sample contains approximately 150,000 clones, about 88% of which appear only once. V lost 2 bases and J lost 5; bases outside the gene matches: 4. The CDR3 covers 15 residues. Germline V gives CDR1 MNHNS, CDR2 SASEGT. Seattle's enrolled individuals joined amid active infection and were then monitored longitudinally. The sequence derives from a human donor with COVID-19, enrolled during active disease. The donor label of this sample is uncertain. The chain links TRBV6-1 to TRBJ2-3, with 10 bases lining up with TRBD2. Input material: peripheral blood. The CDR3, as DNA: TGTGCCAGCAGTGAATTAGCGGGGGGTGGAGATACGCAGTATTTT. It encodes CASSELAGGGDTQYF.